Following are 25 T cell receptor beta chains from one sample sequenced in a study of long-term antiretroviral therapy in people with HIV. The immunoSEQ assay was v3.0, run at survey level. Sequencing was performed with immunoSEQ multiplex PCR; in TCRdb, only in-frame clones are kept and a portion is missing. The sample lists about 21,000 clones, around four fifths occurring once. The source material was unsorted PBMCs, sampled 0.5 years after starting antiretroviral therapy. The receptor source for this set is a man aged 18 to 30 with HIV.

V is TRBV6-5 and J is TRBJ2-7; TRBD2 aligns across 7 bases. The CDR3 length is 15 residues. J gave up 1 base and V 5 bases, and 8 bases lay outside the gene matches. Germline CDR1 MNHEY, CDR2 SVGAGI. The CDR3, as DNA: TGTGCCAGCAGTCCCAGCGGGACCCAATCCTACGAGCAGTACTTC. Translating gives CASSPSGTQSYEQYF.

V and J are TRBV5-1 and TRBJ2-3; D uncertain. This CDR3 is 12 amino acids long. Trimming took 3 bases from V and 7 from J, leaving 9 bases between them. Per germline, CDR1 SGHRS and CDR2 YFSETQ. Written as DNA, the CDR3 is TGCGCCAGCAGCTACGAGAAATATACGCAGTATTTT. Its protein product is CASSYEKYTQYF. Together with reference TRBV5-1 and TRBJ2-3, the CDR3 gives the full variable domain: KAGVTQTPRYLIKTRGQQVTLSCSPISGHRSVSWYQQTPGQGLQFLFEYFSETQRNKGNFPGRFSGRQFSNSRSEMNVSTLELGDSALYLCASSYEKYTQYFGPGTRLTVL.

CDR3 sequence: CASSQGSPGAYEQYF. CDR3 DNA: TGTGCCAGCAGCCAAGGAAGTCCTGGGGCCTACGAGCAGTACTTC. The genes are TRBV14 and TRBJ2-7; D ambiguous. V was pared by 1 base and J by 2 bases, with 12 bases between. The CDR3 runs to 15 residues. Germline-derived CDR1 and CDR2 are SGHDN and FVKESK.

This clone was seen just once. The CDR3 DNA follows: TGTGCCAGCAGCCCCCCATGGGGCCACGAGCAGTACTTC. The encoded protein is CASSPPWGHEQYF. V usage is TRBV7-9 and J usage is TRBJ2-7; perhaps TRBD1 as D (5 bases). CDR1 is SEHNR, CDR2 FQNEAQ, per germline (reference sequence). V was pared by 5 bases and J by 5 bases, with 13 bases between. The CDR3 loop spans 13 amino acids.

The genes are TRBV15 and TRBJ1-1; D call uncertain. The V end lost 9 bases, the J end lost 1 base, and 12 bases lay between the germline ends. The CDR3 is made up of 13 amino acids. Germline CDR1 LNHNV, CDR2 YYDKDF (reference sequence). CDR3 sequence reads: CATSISGNTEAFF. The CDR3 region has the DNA TGTGCCACTTCGATCTCTGGGAACACTGAAGCTTTCTTT.

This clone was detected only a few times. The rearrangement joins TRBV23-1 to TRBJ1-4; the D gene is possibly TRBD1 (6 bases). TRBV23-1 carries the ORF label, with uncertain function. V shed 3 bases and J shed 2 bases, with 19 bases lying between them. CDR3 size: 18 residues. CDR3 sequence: CASSHADRFPSTNEKLFF. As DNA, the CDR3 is TGCGCCAGCAGTCACGCCGACAGGTTCCCGTCGACTAATGAAAAACTGTTTTTT.

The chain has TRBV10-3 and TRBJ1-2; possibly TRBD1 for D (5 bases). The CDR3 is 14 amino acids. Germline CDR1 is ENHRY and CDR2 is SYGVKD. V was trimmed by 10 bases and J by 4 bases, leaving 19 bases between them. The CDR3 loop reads CATRAPGRLYGYTF. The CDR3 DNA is TGTGCCACGAGGGCCCCAGGGCGGCTCTATGGCTACACCTTC.

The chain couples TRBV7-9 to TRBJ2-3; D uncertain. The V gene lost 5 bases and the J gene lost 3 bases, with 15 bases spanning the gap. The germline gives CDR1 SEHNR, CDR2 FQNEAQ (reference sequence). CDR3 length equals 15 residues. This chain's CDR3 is CASSKEGISTDTQYF. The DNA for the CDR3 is TGTGCCAGCAGCAAAGAAGGGATCTCGACAGATACGCAGTATTTT.

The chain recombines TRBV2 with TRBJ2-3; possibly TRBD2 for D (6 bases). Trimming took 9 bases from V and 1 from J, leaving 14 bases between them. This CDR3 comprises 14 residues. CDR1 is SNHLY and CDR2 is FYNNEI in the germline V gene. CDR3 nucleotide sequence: TGTGCCAGTCTCCAGGGACTGGGCACAGATACGCAGTATTTT. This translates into CASLQGLGTDTQYF.

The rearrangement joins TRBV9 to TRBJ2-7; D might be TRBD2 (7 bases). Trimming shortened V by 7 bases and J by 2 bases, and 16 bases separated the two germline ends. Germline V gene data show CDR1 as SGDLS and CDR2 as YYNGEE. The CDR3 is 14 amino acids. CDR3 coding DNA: TGTGCCAGCGGGGCGGGGGCCCCGGCCTACGAGCAGTACTTC. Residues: CASGAGAPAYEQYF. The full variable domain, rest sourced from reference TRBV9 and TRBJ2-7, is DSGVTQTPKHLITATGQRVTLRCSPRSGDLSVYWYQQSLDQGLQFLIQYYNGEERAKGNILERFSAQQFPDLHSELNLSSLELGDSALYFCASGAGAPAYEQYFGPGTRLTVT.

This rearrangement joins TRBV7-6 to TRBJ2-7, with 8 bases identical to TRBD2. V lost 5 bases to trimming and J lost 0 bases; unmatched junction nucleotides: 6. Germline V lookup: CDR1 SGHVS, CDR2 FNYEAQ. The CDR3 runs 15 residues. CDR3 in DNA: TGTGCCAGCAGCCCCAACAGCGGGGGCTCCTACGAGCAGTACTTC. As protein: CASSPNSGGSYEQYF.

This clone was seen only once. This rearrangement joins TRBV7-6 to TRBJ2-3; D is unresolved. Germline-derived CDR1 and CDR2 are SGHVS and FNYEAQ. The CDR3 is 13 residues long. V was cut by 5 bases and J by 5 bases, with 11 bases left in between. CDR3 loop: CASSVFLLDTQYF. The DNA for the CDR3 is TGTGCCAGCAGCGTATTTCTGCTAGATACGCAGTATTTT.

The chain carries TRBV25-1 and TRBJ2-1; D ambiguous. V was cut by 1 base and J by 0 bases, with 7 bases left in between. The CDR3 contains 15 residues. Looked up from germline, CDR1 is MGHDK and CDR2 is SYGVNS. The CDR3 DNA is TGTGCCAGCAGTGAATCCATCCGCTCCTACAATGAGCAGTTCTTC. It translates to CASSESIRSYNEQFF.

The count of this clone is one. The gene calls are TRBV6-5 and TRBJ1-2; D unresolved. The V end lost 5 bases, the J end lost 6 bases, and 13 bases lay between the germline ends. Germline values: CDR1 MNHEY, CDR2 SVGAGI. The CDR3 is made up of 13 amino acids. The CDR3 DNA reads TGTGCCAGCAGTCCCTTGTCGGGCGATGGCTACACCTTC. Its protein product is CASSPLSGDGYTF.

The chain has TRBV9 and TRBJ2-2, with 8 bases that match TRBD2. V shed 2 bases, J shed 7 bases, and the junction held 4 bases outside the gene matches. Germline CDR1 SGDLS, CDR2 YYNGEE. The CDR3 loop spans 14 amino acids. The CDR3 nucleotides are TGTGCCAGCAGCGTCGGGGGGGCAAACGGGGAGCTGTTTTTT. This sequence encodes CASSVGGANGELFF.

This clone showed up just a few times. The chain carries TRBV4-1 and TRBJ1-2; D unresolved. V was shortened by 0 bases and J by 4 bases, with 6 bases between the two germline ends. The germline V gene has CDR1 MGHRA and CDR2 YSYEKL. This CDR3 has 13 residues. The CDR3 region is CASSQDTAYGYTF. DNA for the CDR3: TGCGCCAGCAGCCAAGATACCGCCTATGGCTACACCTTC.

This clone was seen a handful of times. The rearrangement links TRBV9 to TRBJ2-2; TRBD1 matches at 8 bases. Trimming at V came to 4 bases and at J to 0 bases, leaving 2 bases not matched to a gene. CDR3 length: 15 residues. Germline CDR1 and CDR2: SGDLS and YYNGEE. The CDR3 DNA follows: TGTGCCAGCAGCCAGGGACAGGCGAACACCGGGGAGCTGTTTTTT. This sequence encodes CASSQGQANTGELFF.

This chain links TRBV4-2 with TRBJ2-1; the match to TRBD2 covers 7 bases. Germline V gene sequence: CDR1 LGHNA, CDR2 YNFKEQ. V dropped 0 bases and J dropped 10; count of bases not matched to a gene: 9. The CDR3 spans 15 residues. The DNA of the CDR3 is TGTGCCAGCAGCCAAGAGGGACTACCCCGGAGCGAGCAGTTCTTC. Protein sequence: CASSQEGLPRSEQFF.

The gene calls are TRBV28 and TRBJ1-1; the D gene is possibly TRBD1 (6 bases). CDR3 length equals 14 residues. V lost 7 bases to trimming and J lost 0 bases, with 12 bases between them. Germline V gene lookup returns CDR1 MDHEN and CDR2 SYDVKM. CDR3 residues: CASTLTGMNTEAFF. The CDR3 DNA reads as TGTGCCAGCACCCTGACAGGCATGAACACTGAAGCTTTCTTT.

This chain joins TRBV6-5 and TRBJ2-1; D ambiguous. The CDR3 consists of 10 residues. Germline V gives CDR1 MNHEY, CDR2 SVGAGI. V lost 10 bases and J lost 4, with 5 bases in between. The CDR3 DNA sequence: TGTGCCACCGGGTACAATGAGCAGTTCTTC. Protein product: CATGYNEQFF.

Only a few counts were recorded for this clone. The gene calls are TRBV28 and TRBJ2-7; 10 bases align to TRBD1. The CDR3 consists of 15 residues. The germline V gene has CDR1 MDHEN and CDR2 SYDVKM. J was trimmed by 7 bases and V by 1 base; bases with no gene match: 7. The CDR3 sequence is CASSLSGTGVSEQYF. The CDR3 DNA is TGTGCCAGCAGTTTATCAGGGACAGGGGTGAGTGAGCAGTACTTC. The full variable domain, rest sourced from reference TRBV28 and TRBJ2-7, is DVKVTQSSRYLVKRTGEKVFLECVQDMDHENMFWYRQDPGLGLRLIYFSYDVKMKEKGDIPEGYSVSREKKERFSLILESASTNQTSMYLCASSLSGTGVSEQYFGPGTRLTVT.

CDR3 in DNA: TGTGCCAGCAGCCAAGAGGAGGGCTCCTACAATGAGCAGTTCTTC. This sequence encodes CASSQEEGSYNEQFF. The chain recombines TRBV14 with TRBJ2-1, with D tentatively TRBD2 (6 bases). The CDR3 spans 15 residues. Germline values: CDR1 SGHDN, CDR2 FVKESK. V was cut by 0 bases and J by 0 bases, with 6 bases left in between.

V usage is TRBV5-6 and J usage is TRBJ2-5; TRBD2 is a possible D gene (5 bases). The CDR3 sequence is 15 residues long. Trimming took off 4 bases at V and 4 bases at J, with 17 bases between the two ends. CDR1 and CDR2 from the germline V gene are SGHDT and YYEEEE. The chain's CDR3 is CASSHGVSVSETQYF. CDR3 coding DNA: TGTGCCAGCAGCCACGGGGTCAGCGTCTCAGAGACCCAGTACTTC.

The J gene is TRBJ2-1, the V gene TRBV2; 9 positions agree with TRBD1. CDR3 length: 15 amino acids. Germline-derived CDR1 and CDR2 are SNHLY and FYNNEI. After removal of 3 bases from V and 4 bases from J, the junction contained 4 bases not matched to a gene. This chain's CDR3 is CASSDPGTGYNEQFF. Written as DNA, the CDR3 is TGTGCCAGCAGTGACCCCGGGACAGGGTACAATGAGCAGTTCTTC.

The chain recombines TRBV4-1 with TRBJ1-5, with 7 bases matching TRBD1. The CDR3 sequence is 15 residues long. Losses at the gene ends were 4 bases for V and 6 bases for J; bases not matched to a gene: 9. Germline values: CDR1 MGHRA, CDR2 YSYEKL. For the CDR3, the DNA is TGCGCCAGCAGCCCCCAACTGACAGGGCTTCAGCCCCAGCATTTT. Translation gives CASSPQLTGLQPQHF.